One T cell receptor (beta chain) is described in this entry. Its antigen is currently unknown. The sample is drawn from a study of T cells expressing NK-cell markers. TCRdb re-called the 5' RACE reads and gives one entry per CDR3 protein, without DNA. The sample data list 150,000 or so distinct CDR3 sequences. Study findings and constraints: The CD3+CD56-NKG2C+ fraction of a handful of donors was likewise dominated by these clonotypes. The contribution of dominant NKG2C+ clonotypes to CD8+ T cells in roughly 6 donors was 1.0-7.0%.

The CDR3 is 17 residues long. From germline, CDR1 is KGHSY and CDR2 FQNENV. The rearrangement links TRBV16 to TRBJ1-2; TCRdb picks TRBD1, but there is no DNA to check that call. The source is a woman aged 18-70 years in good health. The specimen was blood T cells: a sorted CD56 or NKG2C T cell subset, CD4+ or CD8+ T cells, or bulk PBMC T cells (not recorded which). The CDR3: CASSQSGEGAFLYGYTF.